This TCR beta chain is from a study of T cell responses to AZD1222 COVID-19 vaccine. Study results and limitations: The CD4 TCRs associated with vaccination extended across spike and predominated at 160-218 and 743-854. Among the donors, most were white British and more were female, and clonal diversity was possibly underestimated.

This clone was observed a few times. Its antigen is not known. Second-dose schedules of about 4 or about 12 weeks were combined. Method: immunoSEQ multiplex PCR; TCRdb's copy keeps in-frame clones and lacks some. Here the sample spans more than 90,000 clones, around 87% being singletons. The CDR3 runs to 17 residues. V shed 6 bases and J shed 6 bases, with 26 bases lying between them. Germline-derived CDR1 and CDR2 are LNHDA and SQIVND (reference sequence). The chain has TRBV19 and TRBJ1-2; TRBD1 is a possible D gene (5 bases). Here the sequenced sample was peripheral blood, taken 28 days after the second AZD1222 dose. This clonotype originated in an adult who received the AZD1222 COVID-19 vaccine. CDR3: CASSRTIITSPNNGYTF. The CDR3 DNA reads as TGTGCCAGTAGCCGGACAATAATTACGAGCCCCAACAATGGCTACACCTTC. Variable domain in full (rest from reference TRBV19 and TRBJ1-2): DGGITQSPKYLFRKEGQNVTLSCEQNLNHDAMYWYRQDPGQGLRLIYYSQIVNDFQKGDIAEGYSVSREKKESFPLTVTSAQKNPTAFYLCASSRTIITSPNNGYTFGSGTRLTVV.